Presented here are 25 T cell receptor beta chains from one specimen sequenced in a study of CD8 T cells in ankylosing spondylitis. TCRdb recomputed calls from the 5' RACE reads with MiXCR, one row per CDR3 protein. This sample has fewer than 130,000 distinct CDR3 sequences; approximately 25% occur once, and the top ten carry roughly an eighth. Sequencing was performed on synovial fluid, either unsorted or a sorted T cell fraction (not recorded which). These receptor sequences come from a male donor with ankylosing spondylitis.

This clonotype has more than one count but fewer than ten. This chain links TRBV7-8 with TRBJ1-4; D is possibly TRBD1 (5 bases). This CDR3 is 14 amino acids long. Per germline, CDR1 SGHVS and CDR2 FQNEAQ. V lost 4 bases to trimming and J lost 4 bases, with 10 bases between them. For the CDR3, the DNA is TGTGCCAGCAGCTACGGGGCCTTTAATGAAAAACTGTTTTTT. It yields the protein CASSYGAFNEKLFF.

This clonotype was observed a handful of times. The V and J genes are TRBV5-5 and TRBJ1-1; unclear D gene. The ends were cut back, 2 bases at V and 10 bases at J, with 9 bases in the middle. CDR3 length: 11 residues. Germline lookup yields CDR1 SGHKS and CDR2 YYEKEE (reference sequence). CDR3 in amino acids: CASSFSVVAFF. The DNA for the CDR3 is TGTGCCAGCAGCTTTTCGGTTGTAGCTTTCTTT.

In its sample, this clonotype was seen a few times. The J gene is TRBJ2-7, the V gene TRBV4-2; TRBD2 matches 8 bases. J lost 0 bases, V lost 4 bases, and 8 bases had no gene match. The germline CDR1 and CDR2 sequences are LGHNA and YNFKEQ. This CDR3 is built from 16 residues. The CDR3 protein is CASSPRYGRVSYEQYF. Here the CDR3 DNA reads TGTGCCAGCAGCCCAAGATACGGGAGGGTCTCCTACGAGCAGTACTTC.

This clonotype was found a few times. The chain couples TRBV12-3 or TRBV12-4 to TRBJ1-4, with D perhaps matching TRBD1 (6 bases). This CDR3 spans 15 amino acids. Trimming shortened V by 5 bases and J by 6 bases, and 16 bases separated the two germline ends. The CDR3 nucleotides are TGTGCCAGCAGTCCCGTAGGGGGGCGCGATGAAAAACTGTTTTTT. Its translation is CASSPVGGRDEKLFF.

This chain connects TRBV2 to TRBJ1-2; 11 nucleotides agree with TRBD1. V was pared by 6 bases and J by 4 bases, with 7 bases of the junction left unmatched. The germline V gene has CDR1 SNHLY and CDR2 FYNNEI. The CDR3 is made up of 15 amino acids. CDR3 in amino acids: CASSRTGGYGYGYTF. CDR3 coding DNA: TGTGCCAGCAGCCGGACAGGGGGCTATGGCTATGGCTACACCTTC.

This clonotype came up a few times. The chain is built from TRBV7-8 and TRBJ2-1, with 11 bases matching TRBD2. With V trimmed by 5 bases and J by 6 bases, 6 bases remained unmatched. The CDR3 loop spans 15 amino acids. From germline, CDR1 is SGHVS and CDR2 FQNEAQ. The CDR3 DNA follows: TGTGCCAGCAGCAAACTAGCGGGAGCCCCCAATGAGCAGTTCTTC. It codes for CASSKLAGAPNEQFF.

This clonotype occurred many times. The J gene is TRBJ1-5, the V gene TRBV20-1; D is uncertain. Germline CDR1 reads DFQATT; CDR2 reads SNEGSKA (reference sequence). This CDR3 spans 17 amino acids. The germline V and J ends were trimmed by 3 bases and 0 bases, with 18 bases remaining between them. The CDR3 DNA reads as TGCAGTGCTAGTTCATTTCTTTTGGGATTTAGCAATCAGCCCCAGCATTTT. As protein: CSASSFLLGFSNQPQHF.

There are many counts of this clonotype. The chain has TRBV5-1 and TRBJ2-3, with D perhaps matching TRBD1 or TRBD2 (6 bases each). V lost 4 bases, J lost 5 bases, and 14 bases lay in between. CDR1 is SGHRS, CDR2 YFSETQ, per germline. The CDR3 consists of 14 residues. Here the CDR3 reads CASSALGGVDTQYF. CDR3 nucleotide sequence: TGCGCCAGCAGCGCCCTCGGGGGCGTAGATACGCAGTATTTT.

The chain uses TRBV14 and TRBJ2-1, with 13 bases matching TRBD2. V shed 6 bases, J shed 7 bases, and the junction held 12 bases outside the gene matches. The V gene's germline CDR1 is SGHDN and CDR2 FVKESK. The CDR3 has 17 residues. The CDR3 nucleotides read TGTGCCAGCAGGTCGGACAGGGGACTAGCGGGGAGGAATGAGCAGTTCTTC. This codes for CASRSDRGLAGRNEQFF.

The chain has TRBV18 and TRBJ1-3; 7 positions agree with TRBD1. With 5 bases clipped from V and 0 bases from J, the junction kept 7 bases outside the gene matches. The CDR3 spans 16 residues. Germline values: CDR1 KGHSH, CDR2 LQKENI. The CDR3: CASSSTGIHSGNTIYF. The CDR3 coding sequence is TGTGCCAGCTCATCGACAGGGATACACTCTGGAAACACCATATATTTT.

This clonotype was detected only a few times. DNA of the CDR3: TGCAGTGCTAGCAGGGGGGCAGATACGCAGTATTTT. Residues: CSASRGADTQYF. This chain links TRBV20-1 with TRBJ2-3, with D perhaps matching TRBD1 (7 bases). Between the trimmed V and J ends, which lost 3 bases and 4 bases, there was a span of 8 bases. The germline V gene has CDR1 DFQATT and CDR2 SNEGSKA (reference sequence). CDR3 length equals 12 residues.

This clonotype was found a few times. The chain's CDR3 is CASSLATSGSYNEQFF. DNA for the CDR3: TGTGCCAGCAGTTTAGCCACTAGCGGGTCCTACAATGAGCAGTTCTTC. The chain combines TRBV12-3 or TRBV12-4 with TRBJ2-1; 9 bases are a match to TRBD2. This CDR3 has 16 amino acids. The ends lost 0 bases at V and 1 base at J; junction bases unmatched: 1.

V gene TRBV7-2 combines with J gene TRBJ1-1, with D possibly matching TRBD1 (6 bases). The germline gives CDR1 SGHTA, CDR2 FQGNSA. The CDR3 extends over 12 amino acids. Trimming took 5 bases from V and 8 from J, leaving 12 bases between them. In DNA form, the CDR3 reads TGTGCCAGCAGCAACAGGGTAAGAGAAGCTTTCTTT. Protein product: CASSNRVREAFF. The full variable domain, in which reference TRBV7-2 and TRBJ1-1 provide the parts outside the CDR3, is GAGVSQSPSNKVTEKGKDVELRCDPISGHTALYWYRQSLGQGLEFLIYFQGNSAPDKSGLPSDRFSAERTGGSVSTLTIQRTQQEDSAVYLCASSNRVREAFFGQGTRLTVV.

In this sample, this clonotype turned up many times. The genes are TRBV12-3 or TRBV12-4 and TRBJ1-3, with D perhaps matching TRBD1 (6 bases). V was pared by 8 bases and J by 0 bases, with 14 bases between. The CDR3 spans 15 residues. As DNA, the CDR3 is TGTGCCAGCCACACGACAGGAGGCTCTGGAAACACCATATATTTT. Its protein product is CASHTTGGSGNTIYF.

V and J are TRBV30 and TRBJ1-2; 8 positions match TRBD1. This CDR3 spans 14 amino acids. CDR1 is GTSNPN and CDR2 is SVGIG in the germline V gene (reference sequence). V was pared by 3 bases and J by 4 bases, with 7 bases of the junction left unmatched. The CDR3 region is CAWSTRTGTYGYTF. The CDR3 DNA follows: TGTGCCTGGAGCACCCGGACAGGGACCTATGGCTACACCTTC. Complete variable domain (other parts from reference TRBV30 and TRBJ1-2): SQTIHQWPATLVQPVGSPLSLECTVEGTSNPNLYWYRQAAGRGLQLLFYSVGIGQISSEVPQNLSASRPQDRQFILSSKKLLLSDSGFYLCAWSTRTGTYGYTFGSGTRLTVV.

This clonotype appeared a few times. The rearrangement uses TRBV10-2 and TRBJ2-7, with D maybe TRBD2 (5 bases). Germline CDR1 and CDR2: WSHSY and SAAADI. V was shortened by 2 bases and J by 4 bases, with 9 bases between the two germline ends. The CDR3 is 13 amino acids. The CDR3 nucleotides read TGCGCCAGCAGTGAGCTAGCACGATACGAGCAGTACTTC. This codes for CASSELARYEQYF.

Many counts were recorded for this clonotype. This chain uses TRBV2 with TRBJ2-5; D perhaps matches TRBD2 (5 bases). V gave up 10 bases and J gave up 5 bases, with 20 bases separating them. From germline, CDR1 is SNHLY and CDR2 FYNNEI. The CDR3 extends over 14 amino acids. The CDR3 sequence is CATSGPPRGETQYF. CDR3 bases: TGTGCCACCTCGGGCCCTCCGCGAGGGGAGACCCAGTACTTC.

The chain uses TRBV7-2 and TRBJ1-2, with D possibly TRBD1 on 5 matching bases. V was shortened by 1 base and J by 6 bases, with 9 bases between the two germline ends. In germline, CDR1 is SGHTA, CDR2 FQGNSA. The CDR3 totals 13 residues. This chain's CDR3 is CASSLVGGDGYTF. CDR3 nucleotide sequence: TGTGCCAGCAGCTTAGTGGGAGGGGATGGCTACACCTTC.

J is TRBJ2-2 and V is TRBV11-2; TRBD1 agrees at 7 bases. Germline loops: CDR1 SGHAT, CDR2 FQNNGV. With 5 bases clipped from V and 8 bases from J, the junction kept 8 bases outside the gene matches. The CDR3 spans 14 residues. CDR3 DNA: TGTGCCAGCAGCCTACAGACAGGGCCAGGGGAGCTGTTTTTT. Translation gives CASSLQTGPGELFF.

The chain recombines TRBV20-1 with TRBJ2-2; no definite D call. The CDR3 sequence is 14 residues long. The germline V gene encodes CDR1 DFQATT and CDR2 SNEGSKA (reference sequence). With 3 bases removed from V and 0 bases from J, the gap between germline ends came to 8 bases. Written as DNA, the CDR3 is TGCAGTGCTAGTTTTGATGCGAACACCGGGGAGCTGTTTTTT. Translating gives CSASFDANTGELFF.

The V and J genes are TRBV3-1 and TRBJ2-2, with 7 bases fitting TRBD1. V lost 4 bases and J lost 0; bases outside the gene matches: 2. CDR3 length: 15 amino acids. Germline V gene data show CDR1 as LGHDT and CDR2 as YNNKEL (reference sequence). The CDR3 region has the DNA TGTGCCAGCAGCCGGGGACAGTCGAACACCGGGGAGCTGTTTTTT. This gives the protein CASSRGQSNTGELFF. The full variable domain, in which reference TRBV3-1 and TRBJ2-2 provide the parts outside the CDR3, is DTAVSQTPKYLVTQMGNDKSIKCEQNLGHDTMYWYKQDSKKFLKIMFSYNNKELIINETVPNRFSPKSPDKAHLNLHINSLELGDSAVYFCASSRGQSNTGELFFGEGSRLTVL.

This clonotype was detected a few times. The chain combines TRBV24-1 with TRBJ2-5, with D perhaps matching TRBD1 or TRBD2 (5 bases each). V gave up 4 bases and J gave up 4 bases, with 12 bases separating them. CDR1 and CDR2 (germline): KGHDR, SFDVKD. The CDR3 runs to 14 residues. The DNA for the CDR3 is TGTGCCACCAGTGACCCCTCGAGGGGAGAGACCCAGTACTTC. This encodes CATSDPSRGETQYF.

The CDR3 spells CASSGGQGETSGRTYNEQFF. The CDR3 nucleotides are TGTGCCAGCAGCGGCGGACAGGGGGAGACTAGCGGGAGGACCTACAATGAGCAGTTCTTC. The chain has TRBV11-2 and TRBJ2-1, with TRBD2 identical over 13 bases. V dropped 5 bases and J dropped 2; count of bases not matched to a gene: 15. CDR3 length: 20 amino acids. Germline V gene sequence: CDR1 SGHAT, CDR2 FQNNGV.

There are a few counts of this clonotype. This chain links TRBV20-1 with TRBJ2-7, with 11 positions matching TRBD2. Germline CDR1 is DFQATT and CDR2 is SNEGSKA (reference sequence). This CDR3 region has 15 residues. Losses at the gene ends were 5 bases for V and 4 bases for J; bases not matched to a gene: 10. In DNA form, the CDR3 reads TGCAGTGCTCGGCCGGCTAGCGGGAGGAGGTACGAGCAGTACTTC. This encodes CSARPASGRRYEQYF.

V is TRBV11-2 and J is TRBJ2-6; D is undetermined. The ends were cut back, 2 bases at V and 2 bases at J, with 13 bases in the middle. There are 17 residues in the CDR3. The germline V gene has CDR1 SGHAT and CDR2 FQNNGV. The CDR3 sequence is CASSLRPQVAGANVLTF. The CDR3 region has the DNA TGTGCCAGCAGCTTACGTCCGCAAGTAGCTGGGGCCAACGTCCTGACTTTC.